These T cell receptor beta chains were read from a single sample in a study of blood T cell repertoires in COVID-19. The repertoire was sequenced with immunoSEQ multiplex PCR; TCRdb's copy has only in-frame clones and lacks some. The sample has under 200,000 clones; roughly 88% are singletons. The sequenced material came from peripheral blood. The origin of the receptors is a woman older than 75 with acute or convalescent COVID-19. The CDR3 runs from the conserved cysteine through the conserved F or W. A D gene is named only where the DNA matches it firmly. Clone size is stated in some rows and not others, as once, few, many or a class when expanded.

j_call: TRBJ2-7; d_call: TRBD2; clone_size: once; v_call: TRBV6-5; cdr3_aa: CASKREREATYEQYF; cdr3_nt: TGTGCCAGCAAACGCGAGCGGGAGGCAACCTACGAGCAGTACTTC
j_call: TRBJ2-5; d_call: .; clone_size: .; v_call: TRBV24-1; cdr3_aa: CATSAGEGGSETQYF; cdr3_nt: TGTGCCACCAGTGCTGGCGAGGGAGGATCAGAGACCCAGTACTTC
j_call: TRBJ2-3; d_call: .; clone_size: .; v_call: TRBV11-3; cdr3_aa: CASSPGGPNTDTQYF; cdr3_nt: TGTGCCAGCAGCCCGGGTGGTCCTAACACAGATACGCAGTATTTT
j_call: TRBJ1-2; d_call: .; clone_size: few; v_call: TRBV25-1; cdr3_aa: CASSEYLGTPVTF; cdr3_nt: TGTGCCAGCAGTGAATACCTCGGGACACCGGTTACCTTC
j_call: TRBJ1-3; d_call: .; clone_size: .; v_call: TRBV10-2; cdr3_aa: CASSQQEPSGNTIYF; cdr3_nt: TGCGCCAGCAGTCAACAGGAACCCTCTGGAAACACCATATATTTT
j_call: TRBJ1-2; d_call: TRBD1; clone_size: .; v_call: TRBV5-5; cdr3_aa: CASSLTGADGYTF; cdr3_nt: TGTGCCAGCAGCCTGACAGGGGCGGATGGCTACACCTTC
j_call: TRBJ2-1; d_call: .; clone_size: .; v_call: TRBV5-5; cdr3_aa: CASSLTGPVNEQFF; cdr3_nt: TGTGCCAGCAGCTTGACAGGCCCGGTCAATGAGCAGTTCTTC
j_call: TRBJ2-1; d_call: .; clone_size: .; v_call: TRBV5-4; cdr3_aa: CASSLYGPEGRNEQFF; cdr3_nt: TGTGCCAGCAGCTTGTACGGCCCCGAGGGAAGGAATGAGCAGTTCTTC
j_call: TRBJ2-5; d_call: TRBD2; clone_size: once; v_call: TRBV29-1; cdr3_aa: CSVEGTSGTQETQYF; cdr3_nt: TGCAGCGTCGAGGGGACTAGCGGGACACAAGAGACCCAGTACTTC
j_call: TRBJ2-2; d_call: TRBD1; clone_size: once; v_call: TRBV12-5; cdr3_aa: CASGRTGGEVRGTGELFF; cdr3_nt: TGTGCTAGTGGTAGGACAGGGGGCGAGGTACGGGGCACCGGGGAGCTGTTTTTT
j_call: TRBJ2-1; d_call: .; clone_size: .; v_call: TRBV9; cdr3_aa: CASSVNAGSHNEQFF; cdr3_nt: TGTGCCAGCAGCGTAAACGCCGGGAGTCACAATGAGCAGTTCTTC
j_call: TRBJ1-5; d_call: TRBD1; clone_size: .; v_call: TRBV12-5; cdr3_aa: CASGIGQDEHF; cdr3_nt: TGTGCTAGTGGTATAGGACAGGACGAGCATTTT
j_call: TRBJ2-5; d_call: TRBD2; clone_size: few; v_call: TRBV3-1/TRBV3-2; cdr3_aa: CASIPTSGGAGETQYF; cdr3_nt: TGTGCCAGCATCCCGACTAGCGGGGGGGCCGGAGAGACCCAGTACTTC
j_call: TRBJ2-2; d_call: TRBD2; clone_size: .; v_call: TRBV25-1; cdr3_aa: CASSPLRITSGNTGELFF; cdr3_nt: TGTGCCAGCAGTCCACTAAGAATAACTAGCGGGAACACCGGGGAGCTGTTTTTT
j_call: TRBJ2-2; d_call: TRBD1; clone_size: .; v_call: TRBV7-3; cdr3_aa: CASSPVGTGRTGELFF; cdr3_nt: TGTGCCAGCAGCCCCGTGGGGACAGGACGCACCGGGGAGCTGTTTTTT
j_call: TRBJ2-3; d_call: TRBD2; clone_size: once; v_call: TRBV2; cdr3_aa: CASSLAGVRIDTQYF; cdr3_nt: TGTGCCAGCAGTCTAGCGGGGGTACGAATAGATACGCAGTATTTT
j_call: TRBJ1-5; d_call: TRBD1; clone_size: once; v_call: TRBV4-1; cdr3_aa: CASSPGQGRAKGNQPQHF; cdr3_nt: TGCGCCAGCAGCCCGGGACAGGGGAGGGCGAAGGGCAATCAGCCCCAGCATTTT
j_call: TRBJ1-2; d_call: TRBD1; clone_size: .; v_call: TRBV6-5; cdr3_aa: CASSYGGGRHYGYTF; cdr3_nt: TGTGCCAGCAGTTACGGAGGGGGCCGGCACTATGGCTACACCTTC
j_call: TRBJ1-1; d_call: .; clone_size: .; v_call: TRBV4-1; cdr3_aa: CASSLVENTEAFF; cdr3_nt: TGCGCCAGCAGTCTAGTAGAGAACACTGAAGCTTTCTTT
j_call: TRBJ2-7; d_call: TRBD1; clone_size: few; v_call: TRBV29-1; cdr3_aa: CSVVRDRSYEQYF; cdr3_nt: TGCAGCGTTGTACGGGACAGGTCCTACGAGCAGTACTTC
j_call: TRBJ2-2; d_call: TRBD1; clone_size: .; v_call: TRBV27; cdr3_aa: CASRGTGAGELFF; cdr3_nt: TGTGCCAGCAGGGGAACAGGGGCCGGGGAGCTGTTTTTT
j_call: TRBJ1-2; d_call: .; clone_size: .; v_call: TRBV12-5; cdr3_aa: CASGLGTHGYTF; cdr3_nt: TGTGCTAGTGGTTTGGGGACTCATGGCTACACCTTC
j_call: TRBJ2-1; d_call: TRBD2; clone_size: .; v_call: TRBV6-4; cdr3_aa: CASSDPRTSGRGYNEQFF; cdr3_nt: TGTGCCAGCAGTGACCCCAGGACTAGCGGGAGGGGGTACAATGAGCAGTTCTTC
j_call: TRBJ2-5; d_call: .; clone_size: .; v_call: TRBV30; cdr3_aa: CAAGESGETQYF; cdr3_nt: TGTGCCGCCGGAGAATCGGGGGAGACCCAGTACTTC
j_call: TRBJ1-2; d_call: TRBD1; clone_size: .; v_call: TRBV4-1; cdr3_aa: CASSQPPRGTGAYGYTF; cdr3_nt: TGCGCCAGCAGCCAACCCCCTAGGGGGACAGGGGCCTATGGCTACACCTTC
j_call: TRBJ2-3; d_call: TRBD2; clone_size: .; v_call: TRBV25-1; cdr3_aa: CASSEYFLAGGTDTQYF; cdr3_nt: TGTGCCAGCAGTGAATATTTTCTAGCGGGAGGCACAGATACGCAGTATTTT
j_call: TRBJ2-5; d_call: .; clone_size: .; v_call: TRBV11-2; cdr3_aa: CASSLGVIGRGAETQYF; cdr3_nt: TGTGCCAGCAGCTTAGGAGTGATAGGCAGGGGCGCGGAGACCCAGTACTTC
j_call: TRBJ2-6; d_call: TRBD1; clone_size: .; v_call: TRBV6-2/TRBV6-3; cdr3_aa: CASSSSTGAGLSGANVLTF; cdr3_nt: TGTGCCAGCAGTTCTTCTACAGGGGCAGGGCTCTCTGGGGCCAACGTCCTGACTTTC
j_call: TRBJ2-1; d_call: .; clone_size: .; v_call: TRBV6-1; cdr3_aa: CASSEVGGRDEQFF; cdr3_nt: TGTGCCAGCAGTGAGGTGGGGGGTAGGGATGAGCAGTTCTTC
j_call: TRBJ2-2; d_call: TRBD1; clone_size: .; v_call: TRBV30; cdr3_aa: CAGDRDRGSTGELFF; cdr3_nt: TGTGCCGGGGACCGGGACAGGGGGAGCACCGGGGAGCTGTTTTTT
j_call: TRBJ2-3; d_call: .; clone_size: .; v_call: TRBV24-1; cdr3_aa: CATSVGQGADTQYF; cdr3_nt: TGTGCCACCAGTGTCGGTCAGGGTGCGGATACGCAGTATTTT
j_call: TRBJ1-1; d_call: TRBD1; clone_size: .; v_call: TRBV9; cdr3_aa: CASSVGQGAGTEAFF; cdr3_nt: TGTGCCAGCAGCGTAGGACAGGGGGCGGGCACTGAAGCTTTCTTT
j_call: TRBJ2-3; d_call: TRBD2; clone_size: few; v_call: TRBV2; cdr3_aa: CASSPNGLAGDGTQYF; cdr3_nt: TGTGCCAGCAGTCCTAACGGACTAGCGGGAGATGGTACGCAGTATTTT
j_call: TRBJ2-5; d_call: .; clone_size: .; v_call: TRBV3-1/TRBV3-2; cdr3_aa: CASSQGPLETQYF; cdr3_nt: TGTGCCAGCAGCCAGGGGCCATTGGAGACCCAGTACTTC
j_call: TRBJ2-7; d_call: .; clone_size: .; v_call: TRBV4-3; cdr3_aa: CASSQVGDIAYEQYF; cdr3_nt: TGCGCCAGCAGCCAAGTCGGGGACATAGCCTACGAGCAGTACTTC
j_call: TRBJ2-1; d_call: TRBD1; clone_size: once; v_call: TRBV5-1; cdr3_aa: CASSADILRGRIF; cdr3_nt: TGCGCCAGCAGCGCGGACATTTTAAGGGGGCGGATCTTC
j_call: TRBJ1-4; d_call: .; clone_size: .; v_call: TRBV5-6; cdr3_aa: CASSLGGSTNEKLFF; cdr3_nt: TGTGCCAGCAGCCTGGGAGGCTCAACTAATGAAAAACTGTTTTTT
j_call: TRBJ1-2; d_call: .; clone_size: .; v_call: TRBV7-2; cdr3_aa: CASHTSPGTNYGYTF; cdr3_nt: TGTGCCAGCCATACCTCGCCGGGGACTAACTATGGCTACACCTTC
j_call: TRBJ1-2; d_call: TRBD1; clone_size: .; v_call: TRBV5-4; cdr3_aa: CASSTRDRGDYGYTF; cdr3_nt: TGTGCCAGCAGCACCCGGGACAGGGGGGACTATGGCTACACCTTC
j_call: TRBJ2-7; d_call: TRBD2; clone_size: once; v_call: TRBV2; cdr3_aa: CASGGVFSYEQYF; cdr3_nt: TGTGCCAGCGGGGGGGTGTTCTCCTACGAGCAGTACTTC
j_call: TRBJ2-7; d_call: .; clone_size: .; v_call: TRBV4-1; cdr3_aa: CASSPYTGVPYEQYF; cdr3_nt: TGCGCCAGCAGCCCTTATACCGGGGTCCCTTACGAGCAGTACTTC
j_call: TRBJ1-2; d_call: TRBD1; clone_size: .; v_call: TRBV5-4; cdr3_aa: CASSPKMSQGAGGYTF; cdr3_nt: TGTGCCAGCAGTCCGAAAATGTCACAGGGGGCTGGAGGCTACACCTTC
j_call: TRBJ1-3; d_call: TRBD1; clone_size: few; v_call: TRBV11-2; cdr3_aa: CASRLTGAGNTIYF; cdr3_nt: TGTGCCAGCAGATTGACAGGGGCTGGAAACACCATATATTTT
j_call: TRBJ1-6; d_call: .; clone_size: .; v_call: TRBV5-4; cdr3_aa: CASSSNTDNSPLHF; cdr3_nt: TGTGCCAGCAGCTCAAATACAGATAATTCACCCCTCCACTTT